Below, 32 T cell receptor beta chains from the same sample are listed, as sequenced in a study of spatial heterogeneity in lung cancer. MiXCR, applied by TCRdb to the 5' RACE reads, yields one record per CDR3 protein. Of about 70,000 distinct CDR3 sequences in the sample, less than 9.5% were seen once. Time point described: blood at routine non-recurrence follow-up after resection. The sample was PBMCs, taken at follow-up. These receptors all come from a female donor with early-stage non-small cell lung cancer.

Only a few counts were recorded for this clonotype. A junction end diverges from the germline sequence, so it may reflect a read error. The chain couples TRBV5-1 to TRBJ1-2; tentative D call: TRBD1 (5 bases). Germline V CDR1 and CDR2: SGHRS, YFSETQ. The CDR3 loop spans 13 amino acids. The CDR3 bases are TGCACCAGCAGTGACAGAGCTAACTATGGCTACACCTTC. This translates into CTSSDRANYGYTF.

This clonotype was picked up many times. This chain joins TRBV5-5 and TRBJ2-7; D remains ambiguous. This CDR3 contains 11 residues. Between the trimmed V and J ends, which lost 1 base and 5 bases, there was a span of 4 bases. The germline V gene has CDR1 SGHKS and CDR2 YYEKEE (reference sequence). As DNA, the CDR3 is TGTGCCAGCAGCTTGTACAACGAGCAGTACTTC. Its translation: CASSLYNEQYF.

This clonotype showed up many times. The CDR3 is CASSSSSGRTYEQYF. CDR3 DNA sequence: TGTGCCAGCAGCTCGTCTAGCGGGAGGACCTACGAGCAGTACTTC. V is TRBV7-9 and J is TRBJ2-7, with 11 bases that match TRBD2. Germline V gene sequence: CDR1 SEHNR, CDR2 FQNEAQ (reference sequence). The CDR3 loop spans 15 amino acids. With V trimmed by 4 bases and J by 2 bases, 4 bases remained unmatched.

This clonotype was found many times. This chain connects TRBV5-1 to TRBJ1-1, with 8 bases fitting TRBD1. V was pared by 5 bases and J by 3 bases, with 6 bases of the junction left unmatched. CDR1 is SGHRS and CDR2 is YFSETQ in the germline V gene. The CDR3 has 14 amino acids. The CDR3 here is CASRWTGIDTEAFF. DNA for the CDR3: TGCGCCAGCAGGTGGACAGGGATTGACACTGAAGCTTTCTTT.

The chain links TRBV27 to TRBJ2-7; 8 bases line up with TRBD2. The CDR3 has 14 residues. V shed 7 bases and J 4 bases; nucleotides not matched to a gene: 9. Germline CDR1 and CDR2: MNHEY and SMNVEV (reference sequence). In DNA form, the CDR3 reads TGTGCCAGCAAGAGTTGTCTAGCGGGTTACGAGCAGTACTTC. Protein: CASKSCLAGYEQYF.

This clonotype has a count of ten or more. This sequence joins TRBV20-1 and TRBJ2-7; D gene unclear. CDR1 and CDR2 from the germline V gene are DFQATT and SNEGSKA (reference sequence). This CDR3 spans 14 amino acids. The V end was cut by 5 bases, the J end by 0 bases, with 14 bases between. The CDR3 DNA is TGCAGTGCTCATAAGGTGGGCCTCTCCTACGAGCAGTACTTC. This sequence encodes CSAHKVGLSYEQYF.

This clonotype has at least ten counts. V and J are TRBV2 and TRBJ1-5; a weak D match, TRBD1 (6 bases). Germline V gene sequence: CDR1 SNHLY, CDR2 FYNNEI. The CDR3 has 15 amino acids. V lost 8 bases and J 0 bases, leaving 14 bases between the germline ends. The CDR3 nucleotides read TGTGCCAGCTGTTGGGGGCGATTTAGCAATCAGCCCCAGCATTTT. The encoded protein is CASCWGRFSNQPQHF.

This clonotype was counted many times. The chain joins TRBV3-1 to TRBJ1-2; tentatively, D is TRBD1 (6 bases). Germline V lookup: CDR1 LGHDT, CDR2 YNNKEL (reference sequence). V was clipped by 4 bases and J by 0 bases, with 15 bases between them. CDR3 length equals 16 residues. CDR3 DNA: TGTGCCAGCAGCCCCCAGGGGCAGGGGACTAACTATGGCTACACCTTC. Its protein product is CASSPQGQGTNYGYTF.

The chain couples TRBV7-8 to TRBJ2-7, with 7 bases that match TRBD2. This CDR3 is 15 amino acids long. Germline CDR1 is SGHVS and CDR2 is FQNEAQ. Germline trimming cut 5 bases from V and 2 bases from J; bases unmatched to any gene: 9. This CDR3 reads CASSHGLETTYEQYF. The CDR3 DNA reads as TGTGCCAGCAGCCATGGACTAGAGACCACCTACGAGCAGTACTTC.

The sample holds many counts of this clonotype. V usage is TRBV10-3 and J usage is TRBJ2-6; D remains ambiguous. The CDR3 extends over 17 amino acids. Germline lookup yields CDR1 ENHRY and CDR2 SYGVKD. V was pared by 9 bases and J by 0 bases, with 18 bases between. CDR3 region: CAIRPSSRVSGANVLTF. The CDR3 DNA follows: TGTGCCATTCGACCTTCCAGTAGGGTCTCTGGGGCCAACGTCCTGACTTTC.

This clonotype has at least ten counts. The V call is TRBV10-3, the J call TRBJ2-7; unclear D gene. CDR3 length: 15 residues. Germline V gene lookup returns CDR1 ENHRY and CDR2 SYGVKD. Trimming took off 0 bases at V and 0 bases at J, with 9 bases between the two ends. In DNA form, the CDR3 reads TGTGCCATCAGTGAGTCGGCAGGAGCCTCCTACGAGCAGTACTTC. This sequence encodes CAISESAGASYEQYF.

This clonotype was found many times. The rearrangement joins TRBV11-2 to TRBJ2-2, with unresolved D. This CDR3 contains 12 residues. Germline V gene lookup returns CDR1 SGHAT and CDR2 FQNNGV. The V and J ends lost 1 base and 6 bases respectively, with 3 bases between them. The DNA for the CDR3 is TGTGCCAGCAGCTTAGTCCCCGGGGAGCTGTTTTTT. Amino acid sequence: CASSLVPGELFF.

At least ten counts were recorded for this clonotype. DNA of the CDR3: TGTGCCAGCAGCGTAGGTTCTACGATCTTTGGCACAGATACGCAGTATTTT. This translates into CASSVGSTIFGTDTQYF. The V and J genes are TRBV9 and TRBJ2-3; D not resolved. The CDR3 loop spans 17 amino acids. Trimming left V 0 bases short and J 1 base short, with 15 bases between. Germline-derived CDR1 and CDR2 are SGDLS and YYNGEE.

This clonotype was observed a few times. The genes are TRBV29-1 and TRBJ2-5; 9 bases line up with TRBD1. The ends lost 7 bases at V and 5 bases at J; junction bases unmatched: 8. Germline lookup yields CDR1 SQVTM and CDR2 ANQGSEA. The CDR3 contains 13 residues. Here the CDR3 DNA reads TGCAGCGGATTGACAGGGGGTCGGGAGACCCAGTACTTC. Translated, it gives CSGLTGGRETQYF. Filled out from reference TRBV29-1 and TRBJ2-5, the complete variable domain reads SAVISQKPSRDICQRGTSLTIQCQVDSQVTMMFWYRQQPGQSLTLIATANQGSEATYESGFVIDKFPISRPNLTFSTLTVSNMSPEDSSIYLCSGLTGGRETQYFGPGTRLLVL.

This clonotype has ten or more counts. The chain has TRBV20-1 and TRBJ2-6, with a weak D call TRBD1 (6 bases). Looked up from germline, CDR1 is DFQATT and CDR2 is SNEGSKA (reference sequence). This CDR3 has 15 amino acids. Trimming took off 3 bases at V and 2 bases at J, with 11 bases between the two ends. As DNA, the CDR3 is TGCAGTGCTAGTGGGCCAGGGGCTGGGGCCAACGTCCTGACTTTC. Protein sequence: CSASGPGAGANVLTF.

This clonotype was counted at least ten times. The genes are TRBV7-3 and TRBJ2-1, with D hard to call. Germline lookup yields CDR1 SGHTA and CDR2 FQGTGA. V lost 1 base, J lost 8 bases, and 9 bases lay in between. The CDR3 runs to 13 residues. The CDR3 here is CASSLSPRYEQFF. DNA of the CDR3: TGTGCCAGCAGCTTAAGCCCTAGATATGAGCAGTTCTTC. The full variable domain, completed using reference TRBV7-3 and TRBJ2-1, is GAGVSQTPSNKVTEKGKYVELRCDPISGHTALYWYRQSLGQGPEFLIYFQGTGAADDSGLPNDRFFAVRPEGSVSTLKIQRTERGDSAVYLCASSLSPRYEQFFGPGTRLTVL.

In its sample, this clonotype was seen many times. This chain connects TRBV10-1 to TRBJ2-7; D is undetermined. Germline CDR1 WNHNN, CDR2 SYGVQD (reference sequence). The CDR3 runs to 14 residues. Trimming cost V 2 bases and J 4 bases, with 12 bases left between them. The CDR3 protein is CASSEREVEYEQYF. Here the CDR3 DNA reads TGCGCCAGCAGTGAGAGGGAAGTCGAGTACGAGCAGTACTTC.

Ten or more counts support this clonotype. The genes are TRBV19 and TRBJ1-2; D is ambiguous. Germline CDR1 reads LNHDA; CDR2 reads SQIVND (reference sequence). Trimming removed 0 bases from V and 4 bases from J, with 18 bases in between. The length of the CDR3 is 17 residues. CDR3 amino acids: CASSIDRQTRSSYGYTF. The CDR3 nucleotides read TGTGCCAGTAGTATAGATAGGCAGACGCGGTCTTCCTATGGCTACACCTTC.

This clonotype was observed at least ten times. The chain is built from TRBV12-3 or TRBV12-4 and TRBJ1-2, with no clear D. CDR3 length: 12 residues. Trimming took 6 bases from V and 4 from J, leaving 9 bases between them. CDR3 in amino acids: CASSLSSYGYTF. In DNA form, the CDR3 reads TGTGCCAGCAGCCTATCCTCCTATGGCTACACCTTC.

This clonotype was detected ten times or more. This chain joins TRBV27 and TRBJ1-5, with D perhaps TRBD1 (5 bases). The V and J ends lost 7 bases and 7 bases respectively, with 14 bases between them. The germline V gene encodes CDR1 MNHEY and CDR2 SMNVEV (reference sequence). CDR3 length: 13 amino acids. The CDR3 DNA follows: TGTGCCAGCATCACAGGAGGGTGGCAGCCCCAGCATTTT. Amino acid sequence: CASITGGWQPQHF.

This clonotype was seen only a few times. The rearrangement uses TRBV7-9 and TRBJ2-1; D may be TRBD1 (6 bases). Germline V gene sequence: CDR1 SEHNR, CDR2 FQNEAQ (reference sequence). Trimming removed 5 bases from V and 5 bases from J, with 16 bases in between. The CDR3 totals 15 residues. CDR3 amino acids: CASSVTGITNNEQFF. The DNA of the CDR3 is TGTGCCAGCAGCGTTACAGGGATTACTAACAATGAGCAGTTCTTC.

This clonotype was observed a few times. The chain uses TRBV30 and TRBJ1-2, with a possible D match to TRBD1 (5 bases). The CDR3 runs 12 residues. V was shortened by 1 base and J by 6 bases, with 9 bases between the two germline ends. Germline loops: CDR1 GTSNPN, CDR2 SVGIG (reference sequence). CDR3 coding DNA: TGTGCCTGGAGTGGGACATCAGATGGCTACACCTTC. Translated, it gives CAWSGTSDGYTF.

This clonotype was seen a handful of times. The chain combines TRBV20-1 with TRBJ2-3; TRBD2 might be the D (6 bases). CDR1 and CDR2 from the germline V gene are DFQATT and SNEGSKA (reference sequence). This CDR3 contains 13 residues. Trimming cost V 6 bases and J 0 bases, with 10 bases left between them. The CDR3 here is CSAAGTSTDTQYF. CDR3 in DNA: TGCAGTGCCGCCGGGACTAGCACAGATACGCAGTATTTT.

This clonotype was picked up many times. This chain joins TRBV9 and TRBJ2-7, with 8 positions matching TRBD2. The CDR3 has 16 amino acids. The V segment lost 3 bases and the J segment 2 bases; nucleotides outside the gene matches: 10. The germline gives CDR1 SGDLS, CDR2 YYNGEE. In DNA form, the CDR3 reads TGTGCCAGCAGCGGAACAGCTAGCGGGCGGACCTACGAGCAGTACTTC. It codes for CASSGTASGRTYEQYF.

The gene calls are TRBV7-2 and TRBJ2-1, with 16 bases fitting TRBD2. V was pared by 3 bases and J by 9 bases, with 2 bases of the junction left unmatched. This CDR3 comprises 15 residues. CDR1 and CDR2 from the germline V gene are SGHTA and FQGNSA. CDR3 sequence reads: CASSLGLAGGSEQFF. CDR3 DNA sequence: TGTGCCAGCAGCTTGGGACTAGCGGGAGGGAGTGAGCAGTTCTTC.

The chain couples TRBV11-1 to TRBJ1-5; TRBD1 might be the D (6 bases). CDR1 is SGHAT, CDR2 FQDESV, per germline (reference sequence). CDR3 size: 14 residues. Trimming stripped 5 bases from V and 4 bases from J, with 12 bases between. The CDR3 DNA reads TGTGCCAGCAGCCCCGACAGGACTAATCAGCCCCAGCATTTT. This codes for CASSPDRTNQPQHF. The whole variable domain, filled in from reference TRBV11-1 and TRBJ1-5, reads EAEVAQSPRYKITEKSQAVAFWCDPISGHATLYWYRQILGQGPELLVQFQDESVVDDSQLPKDRFSAERLKGVDSTLKIQPAELGDSAMYLCASSPDRTNQPQHFGDGTRLSIL.

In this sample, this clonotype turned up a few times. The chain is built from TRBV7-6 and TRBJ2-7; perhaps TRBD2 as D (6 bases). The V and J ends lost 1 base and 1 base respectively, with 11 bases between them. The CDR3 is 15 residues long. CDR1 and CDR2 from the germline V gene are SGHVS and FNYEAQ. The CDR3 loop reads CASSLVEGPSYEQYF. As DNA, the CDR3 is TGTGCCAGCAGCTTAGTGGAGGGCCCATCCTACGAGCAGTACTTC.

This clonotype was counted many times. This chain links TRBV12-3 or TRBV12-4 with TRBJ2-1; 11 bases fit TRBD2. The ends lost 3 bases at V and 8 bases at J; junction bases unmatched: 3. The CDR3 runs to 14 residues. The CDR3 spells CASSFPSGRYEQFF. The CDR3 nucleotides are TGTGCCAGCAGTTTTCCTAGCGGGAGGTATGAGCAGTTCTTC.

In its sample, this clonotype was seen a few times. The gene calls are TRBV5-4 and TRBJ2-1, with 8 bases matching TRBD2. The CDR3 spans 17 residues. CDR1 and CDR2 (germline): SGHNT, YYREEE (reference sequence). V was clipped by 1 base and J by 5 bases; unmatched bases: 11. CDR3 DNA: TGTGCCAGCAGCTTGAAGGGGCGACTAGCGACGAACAATGAGCAGTTCTTC. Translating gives CASSLKGRLATNNEQFF.

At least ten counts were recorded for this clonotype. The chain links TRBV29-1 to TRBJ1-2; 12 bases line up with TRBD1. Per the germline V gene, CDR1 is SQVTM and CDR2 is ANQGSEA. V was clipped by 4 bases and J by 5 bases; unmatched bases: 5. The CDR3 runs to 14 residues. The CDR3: CSVARDRGLYGYTF. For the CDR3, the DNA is TGCAGCGTTGCCCGGGACAGGGGGCTTTATGGCTACACCTTC.

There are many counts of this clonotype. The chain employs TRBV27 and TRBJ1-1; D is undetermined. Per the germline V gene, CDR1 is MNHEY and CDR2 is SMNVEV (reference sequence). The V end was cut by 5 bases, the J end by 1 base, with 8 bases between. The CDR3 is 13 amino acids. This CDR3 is CASSQARNTEAFF. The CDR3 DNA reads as TGTGCCAGCAGTCAAGCAAGGAACACTGAAGCTTTCTTT.

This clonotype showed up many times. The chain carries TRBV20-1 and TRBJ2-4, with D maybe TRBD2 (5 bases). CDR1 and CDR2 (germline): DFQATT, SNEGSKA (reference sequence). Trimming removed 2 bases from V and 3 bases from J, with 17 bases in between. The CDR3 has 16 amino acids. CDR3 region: CSARSGSGFVKNIQYF. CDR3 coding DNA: TGCAGTGCTAGAAGCGGTTCCGGATTTGTCAAAAACATTCAGTACTTC.